The text below deals with one T cell receptor (beta chain). This could be a read error, since a much larger clone is one nucleotide away. Within the sample, other DNA sequences also encode this same CDR3. From germline, CDR1 is SNHLY and CDR2 FYNNEI. The V and J ends lost 6 bases and 3 bases, in that order; junction bases with no gene match: 6. The CDR3 is made up of 14 amino acids. TCRdb's copy holds only in-frame clones and misses some; the assay was immunoSEQ multiplex PCR. The sample has 800,000 to 1,200,000 clones; 75% to 80% are singletons. The sample comes from a study of shared clonotypes between healthy human individuals. Across the whole study: The study enrolled a couple of women and a few men aged 18 to 49. There were three CD4 naive, three CD4 memory, two CD8 naive and one CD8 memory plates per donor.

The study separated CD4+ cells into CD45RA+ naive and CD45RA-negative memory subsets. The clonotype originates from a man aged 18 to 29 in good health. Some clones in this sample may be carry-over from other donors' samples. Sequencing was performed on memory CD4+ T cells from PBMCs. Subset given: CD45RA-negative fraction. The rearrangement links TRBV2 to TRBJ2-7; 9 bases align to TRBD1. CDR3 in amino acids: CASSWDREGYEQYF. The CDR3 nucleotides read TGTGCCAGCAGCTGGGACAGGGAGGGCTACGAGCAGTACTTC.